Here is one TCR beta chain with its context. The antigen remains undetermined. The sample belongs to a study of Ad26.COV2.S vaccination and SARS-CoV-2 variants. Study summary: The vaccine Ad26.COV2.S was put into the muscle once, or twice with 56 days between.

Trimming shortened V by 3 bases and J by 0 bases, and 13 bases separated the two germline ends. The length of the CDR3 is 16 residues. Germline-derived CDR1 and CDR2 are SGDLS and YYNGEE. Findings and caveats of the study: Using TCR breadth and depth analyses may have led to underestimated total T cell responses. Substantial breadth was reported for post-vaccination spike-specific CD8+ and CD4+ T cells.

TCRdb's copy holds only in-frame clones and misses some; the assay was immunoSEQ multiplex PCR. The sample includes hundreds of thousands of clones, roughly nine tenths of them seen just once. As for treatment: roughly 19 received Ad26.COV2.S at low or high dose, single or two shots; 5 received placebo; per-sample allocation not given. Collection of samples fell on day 63 after the first vaccine or placebo injection. The chain is built from TRBV9 and TRBJ1-3, with no clear D. The clonotype was recovered from a person aged 18 to 59 who received the Ad26.COV2.S COVID-19 vaccine or a placebo. This sample comprised peripheral blood, obtained in a trial of Ad26.COV2.S vaccine versus placebo. CDR3 bases: TGTGCCAGCAGCGGAAGGGCAGGTTTCTCTGGAAACACCATATATTTT. Amino acid sequence: CASSGRAGFSGNTIYF.